The 20 T cell receptor beta chains in this list originate from one sample, sequenced in a study of blood T cell repertoires in COVID-19. Sequencing was performed with immunoSEQ multiplex PCR; in TCRdb, only in-frame clones are kept and a portion is missing. The repertoire has fewer than 150,000 clones, roughly four fifths of them found once; the top ten carry 11%. Sequencing used peripheral blood. The source of these receptors is a human donor in a cohort sampled during active COVID-19.

The chain carries TRBV4-2 and TRBJ2-4; D might be TRBD1 (6 bases). V gave up 1 base and J gave up 8 bases, with 15 bases separating them. CDR3 length: 15 residues. The germline gives CDR1 LGHNA, CDR2 YNFKEQ. CDR3 residues: CASSQVGTGQDIQYF. CDR3 DNA sequence: TGTGCCAGCAGCCAAGTTGGAACAGGGCAGGACATTCAGTACTTC.

This clone showed up just a few times. The V gene is TRBV28, the J gene TRBJ2-3; TRBD2 matches at 11 bases. The CDR3 sequence is 16 residues long. Germline V lookup: CDR1 MDHEN, CDR2 SYDVKM. Losses at the gene ends were 4 bases for V and 3 bases for J; bases not matched to a gene: 6. Here the CDR3 DNA reads TGTGCCAGCAGTTCCGCGGGACTAGCGGATACAGATACGCAGTATTTT. It codes for CASSSAGLADTDTQYF. The full variable domain, its missing parts supplied by reference TRBV28 and TRBJ2-3, is DVKVTQSSRYLVKRTGEKVFLECVQDMDHENMFWYRQDPGLGLRLIYFSYDVKMKEKGDIPEGYSVSREKKERFSLILESASTNQTSMYLCASSSAGLADTDTQYFGPGTRLTVL.

The V gene is TRBV19, the J gene TRBJ1-2, with TRBD1 matching 7 bases. The CDR3 runs to 15 residues. Germline assignment: CDR1 LNHDA and CDR2 SQIVND (reference sequence). With V trimmed by 1 base and J by 4 bases, 6 bases remained unmatched. The DNA of the CDR3 is TGTGCCAGTAGTATAGCGACAGGGTTCGGCTATGGCTACACCTTC. Translating gives CASSIATGFGYGYTF.

This clone was seen once. The CDR3 sequence is CASSPNPAGGLREQYF. In nucleotides, the CDR3 is TGCGCCAGCAGCCCGAACCCGGCAGGGGGACTGCGGGAGCAGTACTTC. The chain couples TRBV4-1 to TRBJ2-7, with D possibly being TRBD1 (7 bases). V lost 4 bases to trimming and J lost 7 bases, with 23 bases between them. CDR3 length: 16 residues. Looked up from germline, CDR1 is MGHRA and CDR2 is YSYEKL.

The rearrangement joins TRBV28 to TRBJ2-5, with 7 bases aligning to TRBD2. Germline CDR1 MDHEN, CDR2 SYDVKM. This CDR3 contains 15 residues. V lost 4 bases to trimming and J lost 3 bases; unmatched junction nucleotides: 8. This chain's CDR3 is CASSSPASGKETQYF. The CDR3, as DNA: TGTGCCAGCAGTTCTCCTGCTAGCGGCAAAGAGACCCAGTACTTC.

The CDR3 sequence is CASSLGTGHGNTIYF. CDR3 nucleotides: TGCGCCAGCAGCTTGGGGACAGGCCATGGAAACACCATATATTTT. V gene TRBV5-1 combines with J gene TRBJ1-3, with 7 positions matching TRBD1. J gave up 3 bases and V 0 bases, and 3 bases lay outside the gene matches. Germline CDR1 and CDR2: SGHRS and YFSETQ. This CDR3 comprises 15 residues. Combining the CDR3 with reference TRBV5-1 and TRBJ1-3 gives the whole variable domain KAGVTQTPRYLIKTRGQQVTLSCSPISGHRSVSWYQQTPGQGLQFLFEYFSETQRNKGNFPGRFSGRQFSNSRSEMNVSTLELGDSALYLCASSLGTGHGNTIYFGEGSWLTVV.

CDR3: CASSRGGGRYSYEQYF. CDR3 sequence (DNA): TGTGCCAGCAGCCGCGGGGGAGGTCGATACTCCTACGAGCAGTACTTC. The chain employs TRBV28 and TRBJ2-7, with 7 bases matching TRBD2. V trimming: 6 bases; J trimming: 0 bases; junction bases outside the gene matches: 11. This CDR3 region has 16 residues. The germline CDR1 and CDR2 sequences are MDHEN and SYDVKM.

This clone was counted a single time. The chain recombines TRBV28 with TRBJ1-2; D not certain. The germline CDR1 and CDR2 sequences are MDHEN and SYDVKM. V gave up 6 bases and J gave up 1 base, with 9 bases separating them. The CDR3 has 13 residues. DNA for the CDR3: TGTGCCAGCAGCGCACGGGTTAACTATGGCTACACCTTC. This codes for CASSARVNYGYTF.

The chain combines TRBV2 with TRBJ2-1; possible D gene TRBD1, 5 bases. The CDR3 length is 13 residues. In germline, CDR1 is SNHLY, CDR2 FYNNEI. V lost 6 bases, J lost 6 bases, and 12 bases lay in between. Here the CDR3 reads CASRAGQVNEQFF. CDR3 coding DNA: TGTGCCAGCAGGGCTGGACAAGTCAATGAGCAGTTCTTC. Variable domain in full (rest from reference TRBV2 and TRBJ2-1): EPEVTQTPSHQVTQMGQEVILRCVPISNHLYFYWYRQILGQKVEFLVSFYNNEISEKSEIFDDQFSVERPDGSNFTLKIRSTKLEDSAMYFCASRAGQVNEQFFGPGTRLTVL.

CDR3 amino acids: CATTGTGGPDTQYF. The CDR3 DNA is TGTGCCACCACCGGGACAGGGGGCCCAGATACGCAGTATTTT. The rearrangement links TRBV6-6 to TRBJ2-3; 12 bases fit TRBD1. The CDR3 is made up of 14 amino acids. After removal of 10 bases from V and 4 bases from J, the junction contained 6 bases not matched to a gene. Germline loops: CDR1 MNHNY, CDR2 SVGAGI (reference sequence).

Here the CDR3 reads CASSFGLAGADTQYF. As DNA, the CDR3 is TGCGCCAGCAGTTTCGGACTAGCGGGGGCAGATACGCAGTATTTT. The rearrangement links TRBV10-2 to TRBJ2-3; 13 nucleotides align to TRBD2. This CDR3 spans 15 amino acids. V lost 5 bases and J lost 4; bases outside the gene matches: 3. Germline CDR1 is WSHSY and CDR2 is SAAADI.

This sequence joins TRBV29-1 and TRBJ1-2, with D unclear. CDR1 is SQVTM, CDR2 ANQGSEA, per germline. Trimming removed 1 base from V and 0 bases from J, with 3 bases in between. The CDR3 runs 12 residues. This chain's CDR3 is CSVEVANYGYTF. The CDR3 DNA is TGCAGCGTTGAAGTCGCTAACTATGGCTACACCTTC.

This clone has at least ten counts. The V and J genes are TRBV9 and TRBJ1-2; perhaps TRBD1 as D (6 bases). CDR1 and CDR2 (germline): SGDLS, YYNGEE. Trimming pared 3 bases from V and 4 bases from J, leaving 10 bases between. This CDR3 has 13 amino acids. The CDR3 protein is CASSAGDSYGYTF. Here the CDR3 DNA reads TGTGCCAGCAGCGCAGGGGATAGCTATGGCTACACCTTC.

As concerns this clone: A much larger clone differs by one base, so this may be a read error. The chain recombines TRBV5-6 with TRBJ1-1, with TRBD1 matching 11 bases. The V gene's germline CDR1 is SGHDT and CDR2 YYEEEE. Losses at the gene ends were 2 bases for V and 1 base for J; bases not matched to a gene: 4. There are 16 residues in the CDR3. As DNA, the CDR3 is TGTGCCAGCAGCTTAGGACAGGGGGCTTGGAACACTGAAGCTTTCTTT. Its protein product is CASSLGQGAWNTEAFF.

This sequence joins TRBV5-8 and TRBJ1-1; tentative D call: TRBD1 (5 bases). V lost 6 bases and J 11 bases, leaving 14 bases between the germline ends. Germline lookup yields CDR1 SGHTS and CDR2 YDEGEE. There are 11 residues in the CDR3. The CDR3 sequence is CASTLPGQAFF. The CDR3 DNA sequence: TGTGCCAGCACCTTACCAGGGCAGGCTTTCTTT.

This chain connects TRBV10-1 to TRBJ1-2; a weak D match, TRBD1 (6 bases). The CDR3 totals 16 residues. The germline CDR1 and CDR2 sequences are WNHNN and SYGVQD (reference sequence). Trimming took off 6 bases at V and 0 bases at J, with 17 bases between the two ends. The CDR3 loop reads CASRKGRGPANYGYTF. The CDR3 DNA reads TGCGCCAGCAGGAAAGGCAGGGGTCCTGCTAACTATGGCTACACCTTC.

CDR3 nucleotide sequence: TGTGCCAGCAGTTTGGCTGCGGGGACTGAAGCTTTCTTT. This sequence encodes CASSLAAGTEAFF. The V and J genes are TRBV7-6 and TRBJ1-1; D gene unclear. Trimming left V 6 bases short and J 5 bases short, with 13 bases between. Germline CDR1 and CDR2: SGHVS and FNYEAQ. CDR3 length equals 13 residues.

This rearrangement joins TRBV29-1 to TRBJ2-1; the D is unclear. The CDR3 consists of 13 residues. Between the trimmed V and J ends, which lost 5 bases and 1 base, there was a span of 9 bases. From germline, CDR1 is SQVTM and CDR2 ANQGSEA. CDR3 sequence: CSVIVISYNEQFF. The DNA of the CDR3 is TGCAGCGTTATAGTGATTTCCTACAATGAGCAGTTCTTC.

The DNA of the CDR3 is TGTGCCACCAGCAGAGATCGGGTCGGGAGCTCACCCCTCCACTTT. This translates into CATSRDRVGSSPLHF. The rearrangement joins TRBV15 to TRBJ1-6; the D is unclear. Germline CDR1 reads LNHNV; CDR2 reads YYDKDF (reference sequence). The length of the CDR3 is 15 residues. Trimming stripped 0 bases from V and 10 bases from J, with 13 bases between.

Comments on this clone: Other DNA variants within this sample encode the same CDR3. The rearrangement links TRBV5-6 to TRBJ2-7; 10 bases map to TRBD1. CDR3 size: 14 residues. With 5 bases clipped from V and 2 bases from J, the junction kept 4 bases outside the gene matches. Germline CDR1 reads SGHDT; CDR2 reads YYEEEE. The CDR3 DNA is TGTGCCAGCAGGCGACAGGGGGCAACCTACGAGCAGTACTTC. It specifies CASRRQGATYEQYF.